The 29 T cell receptor beta chains below come from one sample, sequenced in a study of response to subunit inactivated influenza vaccine. TCRdb redid the calling of the RT-PCR reads with MiXCR, one entry per CDR3 protein. The sample lists some 800,000 distinct CDR3 sequences; 21% were seen once. This specimen consisted of PBMCs from blood, obtained about 5 days after vaccination. The source is a man aged 50 to 59 who received an inactivated influenza vaccine.

The rearrangement uses TRBV27 and TRBJ2-7; 12 bases line up with TRBD2. The V segment lost 5 bases and the J segment 6 bases; nucleotides outside the gene matches: 8. This CDR3 spans 15 amino acids. Germline values: CDR1 MNHEY, CDR2 SMNVEV (reference sequence). DNA for the CDR3: TGTGCCAGCAGTCCCCTGCTAGCGGGGGGGCTCGAGCAGTACTTC. It is translated as CASSPLLAGGLEQYF.

In its sample, this clonotype was seen once. A read error may explain this, as a much larger clone is one base away. This chain links TRBV7-9 with TRBJ2-2, with D maybe TRBD2 (6 bases). This CDR3 has 16 residues. Germline assignment: CDR1 SEHNR and CDR2 FQNEAQ (reference sequence). CDR3 in DNA: TGTGCCATCAGCTCTGGGACTCCTCCGAACACCGGGGAGCTGTTTTTT. It codes for CAISSGTPPNTGELFF. The full variable domain, with the rest looked up from reference TRBV7-9 and TRBJ2-2, is DTGVSQNPRHKITKRGQNVTFRCDPISEHNRLYWYRQTLGQGPEFLTYFQNEAQLEKSRLLSDRFSAERPKGSFSTLEIQRTEQGDSAMYLCAISSGTPPNTGELFFGEGSRLTVL.

V usage is TRBV4-1 and J usage is TRBJ1-1, with D hard to call. Germline CDR1 is MGHRA and CDR2 is YSYEKL. The CDR3 consists of 13 residues. Trimming took off 1 base at V and 5 bases at J, with 8 bases between the two ends. CDR3 nucleotide sequence: TGCGCCAGCAGCCAAGTTGAGGATACTGAAGCTTTCTTT. This sequence encodes CASSQVEDTEAFF.

This clonotype has a handful of counts. The chain combines TRBV11-2 with TRBJ2-5; tentatively, D is TRBD2 (6 bases). Germline V CDR1 and CDR2: SGHAT, FQNNGV. Trimming removed 2 bases from V and 5 bases from J, with 18 bases in between. The CDR3 has 16 residues. The CDR3 spells CASSLTLVGRRETQYF. Written as DNA, the CDR3 is TGTGCCAGCAGCTTAACCCTAGTCGGGAGACGGGAGACCCAGTACTTC.

The rearrangement uses TRBV20-1 and TRBJ2-1, with D possibly TRBD2 on 6 matching bases. V shed 0 bases and J shed 7 bases, with 31 bases lying between them. CDR1 is DFQATT, CDR2 SNEGSKA, per germline (reference sequence). The CDR3 extends over 20 amino acids. The CDR3 DNA follows: TGCAGTGCTAGAGACGCGGGGATACCGGAGGGGCCCCTACTAAGTAATGAGCAGTTCTTC. Translating gives CSARDAGIPEGPLLSNEQFF.

The gene calls are TRBV11-2 and TRBJ2-2; 7 bases align to TRBD1. The V gene's germline CDR1 is SGHAT and CDR2 FQNNGV. The CDR3 runs 15 residues. The ends lost 5 bases at V and 1 base at J; junction bases unmatched: 4. The CDR3 spells CASSPGQMNTGELFF. The CDR3 nucleotides read TGTGCCAGCAGCCCGGGACAGATGAACACCGGGGAGCTGTTTTTT.

This clonotype was observed a handful of times. The chain is built from TRBV4-2 and TRBJ2-3; D unclear. Trimming removed 4 bases from V and 0 bases from J, with 8 bases in between. The V gene's germline CDR1 is LGHNA and CDR2 YNFKEQ. There are 14 residues in the CDR3. CDR3 loop: CASSRYSSTDTQYF. The DNA of the CDR3 is TGTGCCAGCAGCCGATATAGCAGCACAGATACGCAGTATTTT.

The sample holds a few counts of this clonotype. The chain has TRBV7-9 and TRBJ2-2; D is ambiguous. Trimming cost V 5 bases and J 11 bases, with 12 bases left between them. The length of the CDR3 is 12 residues. CDR1 and CDR2 (germline): SEHNR, FQNEAQ (reference sequence). CDR3 residues: CASSTYKGELFF. The DNA of the CDR3 is TGTGCCAGCAGCACTTACAAAGGAGAGCTGTTTTTT.

This chain joins TRBV6-1 and TRBJ1-1; D gene unclear. Trimming cost V 7 bases and J 0 bases, with 12 bases left between them. Germline values: CDR1 MNHNS, CDR2 SASEGT. The CDR3 has 14 amino acids. This CDR3 reads CASTSRGMNTEAFF. DNA for the CDR3: TGTGCCAGCACGTCCCGGGGAATGAACACTGAAGCTTTCTTT.

This clonotype came up a few times. V is TRBV11-2 and J is TRBJ2-5, with TRBD2 matching 8 bases. Looked up from germline, CDR1 is SGHAT and CDR2 is FQNNGV. The CDR3 extends over 17 amino acids. V lost 4 bases and J lost 5; bases outside the gene matches: 15. In DNA, the CDR3 is TGTGCCAGCAGCTCAGAGTTAGGCGGGGGGCCGAGGGAGACCCAGTACTTC. It encodes CASSSELGGGPRETQYF.

This clonotype turned up a few times. The J gene is TRBJ2-1, the V gene TRBV2; 12 nucleotides match TRBD2. Germline V gives CDR1 SNHLY, CDR2 FYNNEI. Unmatched junction bases numbered 11, after V lost 11 bases and J lost 0 bases. The CDR3 totals 17 residues. The CDR3 coding sequence is TGTGCCGGTTGCACTAGCGGGGGGCCGGGCTCCTACAATGAGCAGTTCTTC. Translating gives CAGCTSGGPGSYNEQFF.

This chain connects TRBV20-1 to TRBJ2-7; the D gene is possibly TRBD2 (5 bases). The CDR3 is made up of 15 amino acids. CDR1 DFQATT and CDR2 SNEGSKA come from the germline V gene (reference sequence). Trimming removed 2 bases from V and 3 bases from J, with 17 bases in between. The CDR3 loop reads CSARSPLGLFYEQYF. The DNA for the CDR3 is TGCAGTGCTAGATCCCCCCTAGGACTCTTCTACGAGCAGTACTTC.

This clonotype came up many times. The J gene is TRBJ2-7, the V gene TRBV5-1; D may be TRBD1 (6 bases). The germline V gene has CDR1 SGHRS and CDR2 YFSETQ. Trimming took 3 bases from V and 6 from J, leaving 13 bases between them. The length of the CDR3 is 13 residues. The DNA for the CDR3 is TGCGCCAGCAGCTCCGTAGGGGGAGCCGAGCAGTACTTC. It specifies CASSSVGGAEQYF.

A few counts support this clonotype. J is TRBJ2-7 and V is TRBV6-2 or TRBV6-3; 7 bases line up with TRBD2. Germline loops: CDR1 MNHEY, CDR2 SVGEGT. The CDR3 extends over 15 amino acids. V lost 0 bases, J lost 8 bases, and 10 bases stayed unmatched. This CDR3 reads CASSYSAGRDPKQYF. CDR3 nucleotides: TGTGCCAGCAGTTACTCGGCAGGGAGGGATCCAAAGCAGTACTTC.

V is TRBV5-1 and J is TRBJ1-2, with D maybe TRBD1 (6 bases). CDR3 size: 14 residues. The V gene's germline CDR1 is SGHRS and CDR2 YFSETQ. V was cut by 3 bases and J by 8 bases, with 17 bases left in between. This chain's CDR3 is CASSSPSTGHGYTF. The CDR3 region has the DNA TGCGCCAGCAGCTCCCCCTCGACAGGTCACGGCTACACCTTC.

There are a few counts of this clonotype. J is TRBJ1-6 and V is TRBV7-9; TRBD1 matches 9 bases. Germline V gives CDR1 SEHNR, CDR2 FQNEAQ (reference sequence). V lost 2 bases, J lost 5 bases, and 4 bases stayed unmatched. The CDR3 covers 16 residues. The CDR3 region has the DNA TGTGCCAGCAGCTTAACAGGGGGCGCAAATAATTCACCCCTCCACTTT. It specifies CASSLTGGANNSPLHF.

V gene TRBV4-3 combines with J gene TRBJ2-5; D is perhaps TRBD1 or TRBD2 (6 bases each). CDR1 is LGHNA and CDR2 is YSLEER in the germline V gene. CDR3 length: 15 amino acids. The V end was cut by 4 bases, the J end by 5 bases, with 17 bases between. CDR3 region: CASSLTTGTRETQYF. The CDR3 nucleotides read TGCGCCAGCAGCCTGACCACAGGGACTCGGGAGACCCAGTACTTC.

The J gene is TRBJ1-4, the V gene TRBV5-4; D is undetermined. This CDR3 comprises 14 residues. V shed 0 bases and J shed 6 bases, with 9 bases lying between them. Germline V gene lookup returns CDR1 SGHNT and CDR2 YYREEE (reference sequence). This CDR3 reads CASSLALHDEKLFF. The CDR3 DNA is TGTGCCAGCAGCTTGGCCCTCCATGATGAAAAACTGTTTTTT. The variable domain in full, completed from reference TRBV5-4 and TRBJ1-4, reads ETGVTQSPTHLIKTRGQQVTLRCSSQSGHNTVSWYQQALGQGPQFIFQYYREEENGRGNFPPRFSGLQFPNYSSELNVNALELDDSALYLCASSLALHDEKLFFGSGTQLSVL.

The chain has TRBV3-1 and TRBJ2-3; the D is unclear. Per the germline V gene, CDR1 is LGHDT and CDR2 is YNNKEL (reference sequence). The V and J ends lost 0 bases and 4 bases respectively, with 8 bases between them. The CDR3 is 14 amino acids. The CDR3 region is CASSQDRLPDTQYF. The CDR3 DNA is TGTGCCAGCAGCCAAGACCGGCTTCCAGATACGCAGTATTTT.

In nucleotides, the CDR3 is TGTGCCAGCAGTCTCCGACAGAGCGAGCAGTTCTTC. Its protein is CASSLRQSEQFF. V is TRBV6-5 and J is TRBJ2-1; D might be TRBD1 (5 bases). Between the trimmed V and J ends, which lost 5 bases and 10 bases, there was a span of 12 bases. The length of the CDR3 is 12 residues. Germline V gene lookup returns CDR1 MNHEY and CDR2 SVGAGI.

The chain carries TRBV20-1 and TRBJ2-7, with a weak D call TRBD2 (5 bases). The CDR3 covers 12 residues. Trimming stripped 3 bases from V and 2 bases from J, with 8 bases between. Per germline, CDR1 DFQATT and CDR2 SNEGSKA (reference sequence). The CDR3 coding sequence is TGCAGTGCTAGCGGGAAGACCTACGAGCAGTACTTC. Protein sequence: CSASGKTYEQYF.

This clonotype was recorded a few times. The chain links TRBV20-1 to TRBJ1-5, with D unresolved. Trimming stripped 3 bases from V and 0 bases from J, with 6 bases between. Germline values: CDR1 DFQATT, CDR2 SNEGSKA (reference sequence). The CDR3 runs to 13 residues. CDR3 in DNA: TGCAGTGCTAGCCAGATTAGCAATCAGCCCCAGCATTTT. Translating it yields CSASQISNQPQHF.

Only a few counts were recorded for this clonotype. The rearrangement uses TRBV29-1 and TRBJ1-1; 9 nucleotides align to TRBD1. The junction had 7 bases not matched to a gene; V was cut back by 4 bases and J by 4 bases. This CDR3 has 14 residues. Germline V gene lookup returns CDR1 SQVTM and CDR2 ANQGSEA. The CDR3 spells CSVATGGLGTEAFF. The CDR3 DNA reads TGCAGCGTTGCGACAGGGGGGCTTGGCACTGAAGCTTTCTTT. The whole variable domain, remainder taken from reference TRBV29-1 and TRBJ1-1, is SAVISQKPSRDICQRGTSLTIQCQVDSQVTMMFWYRQQPGQSLTLIATANQGSEATYESGFVIDKFPISRPNLTFSTLTVSNMSPEDSSIYLCSVATGGLGTEAFFGQGTRLTVV.

The V gene is TRBV7-2, the J gene TRBJ2-3; D perhaps matches TRBD1 (6 bases). The V and J ends lost 9 bases and 1 base respectively, with 14 bases between them. Germline lookup yields CDR1 SGHTA and CDR2 FQGNSA. The CDR3 is 14 amino acids. The chain's CDR3 is CASGRQAGTDTQYF. The CDR3 DNA sequence: TGTGCCAGTGGAAGACAGGCGGGCACAGATACGCAGTATTTT.

At least ten counts were recorded for this clonotype. The chain is built from TRBV29-1 and TRBJ1-5; D remains unclear. The CDR3 runs to 12 residues. The germline CDR1 and CDR2 sequences are SQVTM and ANQGSEA. V lost 0 bases and J lost 5, with 5 bases in between. This CDR3 is CSVEDGDQPQHF. CDR3 DNA sequence: TGCAGCGTTGAAGACGGGGATCAGCCCCAGCATTTT.

The chain carries TRBV12-3 or TRBV12-4 and TRBJ2-1; perhaps TRBD2 as D (6 bases). This CDR3 has 16 residues. V gave up 6 bases and J gave up 0 bases, with 15 bases separating them. The CDR3 spells CASSSVGGVSYNEQFF. CDR3 nucleotide sequence: TGTGCCAGCAGCTCCGTGGGCGGGGTCTCCTACAATGAGCAGTTCTTC.

This clonotype was counted between two and nine times. The chain uses TRBV6-1 and TRBJ1-2, with D perhaps matching TRBD1 (5 bases). Germline loops: CDR1 MNHNS, CDR2 SASEGT. V was pared by 0 bases and J by 3 bases, with 11 bases between. The CDR3 is 15 amino acids. The CDR3 region has the DNA TGTGCCAGCAGTGAAGCGTGGGACCGCTACTATGGCTACACCTTC. It is translated as CASSEAWDRYYGYTF.

The chain employs TRBV20-1 and TRBJ2-7, with D tentatively TRBD2 (7 bases). The CDR3 consists of 14 residues. The V and J ends lost 3 bases and 6 bases respectively, with 18 bases between them. Germline V gene sequence: CDR1 DFQATT, CDR2 SNEGSKA (reference sequence). CDR3 in amino acids: CSASGRRGRTEQYF. The CDR3 region has the DNA TGCAGTGCTAGCGGGAGGAGGGGGAGGACCGAGCAGTACTTC.

In DNA, the CDR3 is TGCAGTGCTAGAGATACCTTTGGACTAGCGGGAAAATCCCACTACAATGAGCAGTTCTTC. This gives the protein CSARDTFGLAGKSHYNEQFF. The rearrangement uses TRBV20-1 and TRBJ2-1; 12 nucleotides agree with TRBD2. Germline assignment: CDR1 DFQATT and CDR2 SNEGSKA (reference sequence). The CDR3 runs to 20 residues. The V segment lost 0 bases and the J segment 3 bases; nucleotides outside the gene matches: 15.